This T cell receptor (beta chain) emerged from a study of PD-1 blockade in classical Hodgkin lymphoma. Study-wide points: Diversity in CD4+ TCRs, unlike that measured in CD8+ TCRs, had risen significantly by C4D1.

The CDR3 is 16 amino acids. Trimming pared 0 bases from V and 5 bases from J, leaving 15 bases between. Germline-derived CDR1 and CDR2 are SGHTA and FQGNSA. Measured with immunoSEQ multiplex PCR; TCRdb has only the in-frame clones, and not every one. The sample shows 25,000 to 30,000 clones, about four fifths of them seen only once. Each patient's relapse followed autologous stem cell transplantation, and brentuximab vedotin exposure varied. In regard to this clone: The antigen remains unidentified.

The chain couples TRBV7-2 to TRBJ2-3; D is unresolved. The sample here was peripheral blood mononuclear cells (PBMCs), taken before the second cycle of nivolumab. This clonotype originated in a human donor with classical Hodgkin lymphoma. Here the CDR3 reads CASSLAPAGPGDTQYF. The CDR3 coding sequence is TGTGCCAGCAGCTTAGCGCCTGCAGGCCCGGGAGATACGCAGTATTTT.